Below are 12 T cell receptor beta chains sequenced from a single sample in a study of identifying expanded T cells in peripheral blood. This table comes from immunoSEQ multiplex PCR, and its TCRdb copy is limited to in-frame clones, with some not included. Of about 130,000 clones in the sample, about 86% were seen once. The sequencing sample was made of blood. These receptors all come from a person aged 18 to 75 in good health.

This chain joins TRBV7-3 and TRBJ2-7; D gene uncertain. CDR3 length: 11 residues. V was shortened by 5 bases and J by 7 bases, with 9 bases between the two germline ends. Germline loops: CDR1 SGHTA, CDR2 FQGTGA. As DNA, the CDR3 is TGTGCCAGCAGCCCCTCTCGGGAGCAGTACTTC. Translated: CASSPSREQYF.

The chain joins TRBV9 to TRBJ2-6; no firm D call. This CDR3 contains 15 residues. V lost 0 bases, J lost 2 bases, and 6 bases lay in between. Germline V gene sequence: CDR1 SGDLS, CDR2 YYNGEE. Written as DNA, the CDR3 is TGTGCCAGCAGCGTAGAGCTCGCTGGGGCCAACGTCCTGACTTTC. It yields the protein CASSVELAGANVLTF.

This clone was seen a handful of times. The rearrangement uses TRBV2 and TRBJ1-1; no firm D call. This CDR3 is built from 13 residues. V lost 0 bases to trimming and J lost 4 bases, with 6 bases between them. Germline V CDR1 and CDR2: SNHLY, FYNNEI. This CDR3 is CASSEAPATEAFF. The CDR3 coding sequence is TGTGCCAGCAGTGAAGCTCCGGCCACTGAAGCTTTCTTT.

The CDR3 loop reads CASIFTGVQYEQYF. In DNA form, the CDR3 reads TGTGCCAGCATCTTTACAGGAGTCCAATACGAGCAGTACTTC. The V gene is TRBV7-2, the J gene TRBJ2-7, with D perhaps TRBD1 (5 bases). Germline V gene data show CDR1 as SGHTA and CDR2 as FQGNSA. Trimming removed 7 bases at V and 4 bases at J, with 17 bases between. The CDR3 has 14 amino acids.

The V gene is TRBV28, the J gene TRBJ2-5, with no clear D. The germline gives CDR1 MDHEN, CDR2 SYDVKM. This CDR3 has 11 residues. V was pared by 3 bases and J by 3 bases, with 2 bases between. CDR3 protein: CASSFKETQYF. The DNA of the CDR3 is TGTGCCAGCAGTTTTAAAGAGACCCAGTACTTC.

The V and J genes are TRBV6-5 and TRBJ2-3, with 7 nucleotides matching TRBD2. This CDR3 has 13 residues. The J segment lost 11 bases and the V segment lost 2 bases, leaving 7 bases of the junction unmatched. CDR1 and CDR2 from the germline V gene are MNHEY and SVGAGI. CDR3 DNA sequence: TGTGCCAGCAGTTACCCCCTTGGGGGGGAGCAGTATTTT. Amino acids: CASSYPLGGEQYF.

The V call is TRBV27, the J call TRBJ1-6; TRBD1 matches 8 bases. This CDR3 is built from 15 residues. The V gene's germline CDR1 is MNHEY and CDR2 SMNVEV (reference sequence). V shed 4 bases and J 7 bases; nucleotides not matched to a gene: 6. The CDR3 region has the DNA TGTGCCAGCAGTTACGGGACAGGAGAGAATTCACCCCTCCACTTT. Amino acid sequence: CASSYGTGENSPLHF.

This chain links TRBV5-5 with TRBJ1-5; D uncertain. CDR1 and CDR2 (germline): SGHKS, YYEKEE (reference sequence). The V and J ends lost 0 bases and 7 bases respectively, with 17 bases between them. The CDR3 is 16 amino acids. CDR3 DNA: TGTGCCAGCAGCTTGGGTGACACTTTAAGTGGCCAGCCCCAGCATTTT. Translation: CASSLGDTLSGQPQHF.

The J gene is TRBJ2-7, the V gene TRBV28; D possibly corresponds to TRBD1 (5 bases). Trimming took off 4 bases at V and 1 base at J, with 14 bases between the two ends. The CDR3 totals 15 residues. Germline values: CDR1 MDHEN, CDR2 SYDVKM. The CDR3 loop reads CASSSIFHRSYEQYF. The DNA for the CDR3 is TGTGCCAGCAGTTCTATTTTCCACAGGTCCTACGAGCAGTACTTC.

The chain links TRBV14 to TRBJ2-7, with 10 positions matching TRBD2. The CDR3 is 15 amino acids. Germline V gene sequence: CDR1 SGHDN, CDR2 FVKESK. Losses at the gene ends were 5 bases for V and 1 base for J; bases not matched to a gene: 5. As DNA, the CDR3 is TGTGCCAGCAGCAAACTAGCGGGGATTTCCTACGAGCAGTACTTC. As protein: CASSKLAGISYEQYF. Full variable domain (remainder filled in from reference TRBV14 and TRBJ2-7): EAGVTQFPSHSVIEKGQTVTLRCDPISGHDNLYWYRRVMGKEIKFLLHFVKESKQDESGMPNNRFLAERTGGTYSTLKVQPAELEDSGVYFCASSKLAGISYEQYFGPGTRLTVT.

This clone was detected only a few times. The chain has TRBV10-2 and TRBJ1-1; D possibly corresponds to TRBD1 (6 bases). CDR1 is WSHSY and CDR2 is SAAADI in the germline V gene. V lost 2 bases and J 1 base, leaving 14 bases between the germline ends. The CDR3 covers 16 residues. The CDR3 spells CASSEGQKLPNTEAFF. For the CDR3, the DNA is TGCGCCAGCAGTGAGGGACAGAAGTTGCCGAACACTGAAGCTTTCTTT.

The DNA of the CDR3 is TGTGCCAGCAGTGAATTCACGGGTAACACTGAAGCTTTCTTT. Its protein is CASSEFTGNTEAFF. The chain has TRBV25-1 and TRBJ1-1; D gene uncertain. CDR1 and CDR2 from the germline V gene are MGHDK and SYGVNS. The CDR3 consists of 14 residues. The V gene lost 1 base and the J gene lost 2 bases, with 8 bases spanning the gap.